Here is one T cell receptor beta chain with its context. What antigen it recognizes has not been identified. No clone much larger than this one lies a single base away; base qualities are absent. TCRbeta CDR3 regions were sequenced with the immunoSEQ Assay. After extraction, genomic DNA underwent amplification by bias-controlled multiplex PCR, followed by high-throughput sequencing. Under the source paper's analysis protocol: To quantify the absolute abundance of every unique TCRbeta CDR3 region, sequences were collapsed and filtered. T cell fraction was estimated by normalizing TCRbeta template counts to usable DNA, with usable DNA measured through amplification of reference genes found in all nucleated cells. Repertoire TCRs were annotated as SARS-CoV-2-specific when V gene, CDR3 amino acid sequence and J gene were exactly matched to a known reactive TCR set. The reference SARS-CoV-2 TCR set came from MIRA and was filtered for enrichment in COVID-19-positive ImmuneCODE repertoires, removing public or cross-reactive TCRs. Using the MIRA antigens, annotated TCRs were further analysed by specific ORF or by position within an ORF. Breadth was defined as annotated unique rearrangements over total unique productive rearrangements; depth was the summed frequency of those rearrangements. Two-sided Wilcoxon rank-sum tests were used to compare TCR breadth between groups. TCRdb took over this immuneACCESS table, retaining in-frame rearrangements with V and J assigned. Such tables are incomplete; in checked studies, under half of the missing clones stem from an unresolved V gene, and the remainder is unexplained. The V and J calls and clone size are taken from that table; D and trimming were inferred from the DNA. The sample profile shows about 350,000 clones; 92% of them were found once. Of the sample, roughly 3.9% is held by the ten largest clones.

The source of the sample is a study of Ad26.COV2.S vaccination and SARS-CoV-2 variants (dated by TCRdb to the early 2020s). In terms of the full investigation: Sequencing of the TCRbeta repertoire served to evaluate the specificity and breadth of SARS-CoV-2-reactive T cell receptors following Ad26.COV2.S vaccination. The TCR-sequenced set comprised around 30 samples: some 20 Ad26.COV2.S vaccine recipients, 5 placebo recipients and 8 SARS-CoV-2 convalescent individuals.

CDR1 and CDR2 were assigned from the germline V gene as MGHRA and YSYEKL. Taken from cysteine to phenylalanine, the CDR3 has 20 residues. Left in the record is the CDR3 DNA by itself, 60 bases read in frame from the first base. Germline trimming amounts to 0 bases on V and 0 bases on J, with 15 as the count of junction bases outside the gene matches. What the authors observed across the whole study: Non-spike TCR breadth was comparable between vaccine and placebo recipients, consistent with the vaccine containing only spike. Higher spike-specific TCR breadth was observed in Ad26.COV2.S recipients than in placebo recipients (P = 0.0014). The authors noted that total T cell responses may have been underestimated by the TCR breadth and depth analyses. After vaccination, spike-specific CD8+ and CD4+ T cell responses were reported to show substantial breadth.

Explained via the paper, the time point label denotes: individuals recovered from natural SARS-CoV-2 infection. Sequences were derived from peripheral blood, sampled after recovery from COVID-19. The V and J genes are TRBV4-1 and TRBJ2-5, with 8 middle bases fitting TRBD2. The sequence was obtained from a human donor who had recovered from COVID-19. The nucleotides are TGCGCCAGCAGCCAAGAGAAAATTAGCCAGCGGGGGAGGTACCAAGAGACCCAGTACTTC. This encodes CASSQEKISQRGRYQETQYF.